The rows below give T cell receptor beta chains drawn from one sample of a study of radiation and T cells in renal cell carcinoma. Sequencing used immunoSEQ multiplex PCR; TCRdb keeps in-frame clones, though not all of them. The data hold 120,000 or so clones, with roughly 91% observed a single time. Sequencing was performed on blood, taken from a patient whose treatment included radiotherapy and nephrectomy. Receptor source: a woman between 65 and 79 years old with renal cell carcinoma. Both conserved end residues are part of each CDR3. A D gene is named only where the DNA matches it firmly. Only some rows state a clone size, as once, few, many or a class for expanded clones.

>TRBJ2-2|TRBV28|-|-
TGTGCCAGCAGTTTAACAGTACACGGGGAGCTGTTTTTT
CASSLTVHGELFF
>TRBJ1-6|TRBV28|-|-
TGTGCCAGCAGAGGGACAATCGGGACGAATTCACCCCTCCACTTT
CASRGTIGTNSPLHF
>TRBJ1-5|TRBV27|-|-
TGTGCCAGCAGTTTGGGGATTTCTAGCAATCAGCCCCAGCATTTT
CASSLGISSNQPQHF
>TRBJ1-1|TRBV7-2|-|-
TGTGCCAGCAGCTTAATCTTACTCGCTTTTGAAGCTTTCTTT
CASSLILLAFEAFF
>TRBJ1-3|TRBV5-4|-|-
TGTGCCAGCAGCCCCGCAACTGGAAACACCATATATTTT
CASSPATGNTIYF
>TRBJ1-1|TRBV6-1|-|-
TGTGCCAGCAGCTCACTTGGGAACACTGAAGCTTTCTTT
CASSSLGNTEAFF
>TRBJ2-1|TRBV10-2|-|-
TGCGCCAGCTGGGAAGTACTTTTCTTC
CASWEVLFF
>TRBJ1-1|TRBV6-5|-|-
TGTGCCAGCAGTAACAGGGCTTCCACTGAAGCTTTCTTT
CASSNRASTEAFF
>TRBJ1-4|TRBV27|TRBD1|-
TGTGCCAGCAGTCCCGCAACAGGGGGCGTAGCTAATGAAAAACTGTTTTTT
CASSPATGGVANEKLFF
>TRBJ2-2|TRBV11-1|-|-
TGTGCCAGCAGAGGCGTACTCACCGGGGAGCTGTTTTTT
CASRGVLTGELFF
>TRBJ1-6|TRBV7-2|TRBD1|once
TGTGCCAGCAGCCGGGACAGCGTGAATTCACCCCTCCACTTT
CASSRDSVNSPLHF
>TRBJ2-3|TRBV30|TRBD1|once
TGTGCCTGGAGTGTATTTAACTGGGACAGTACAACAGATACGCAGTATTTT
CAWSVFNWDSTTDTQYF
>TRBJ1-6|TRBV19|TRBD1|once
TGTGCCAGTGCAGGGGGCTATAATTCACCCCTCCACTTT
CASAGGYNSPLHF
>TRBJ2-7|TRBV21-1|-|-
TGTGCCAGCAGCAACTCTAAGAGCTCCTACGAGCAGTACTTC
CASSNSKSSYEQYF
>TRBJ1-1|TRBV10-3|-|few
TGTGCCGGAAAACCAGGGTTGGGGACTGAAGCTTTCTTT
CAGKPGLGTEAFF
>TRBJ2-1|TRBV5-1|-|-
TGCGCCAGCAGCTTGACAGGGCTTAATGAGCAGTTCTTC
CASSLTGLNEQFF
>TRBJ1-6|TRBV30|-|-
TGTGCCTGGAGTGTAGAGGGTAGGAATTCACCCCTCCACTTT
CAWSVEGRNSPLHF
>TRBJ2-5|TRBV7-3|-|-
TGTGCCAGCAGCTTAGGCGGTGAGCCCCAAGAGACCCAGTACTTC
CASSLGGEPQETQYF
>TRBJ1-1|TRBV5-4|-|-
TGTGCCAGCAGCTCCTCGGGGCAGGGAAACACTGAAGCTTTCTTT
CASSSSGQGNTEAFF
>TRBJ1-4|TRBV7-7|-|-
TGTGCTAGCAGCTCCCCCGGGCCCAATGAAAAACTGTTTTTT
CASSSPGPNEKLFF
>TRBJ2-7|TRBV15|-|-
TGTGCCACCAGCAGAGATTTGTGGGGAGAGCAGTACTTC
CATSRDLWGEQYF
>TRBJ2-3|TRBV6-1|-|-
TGTGCCAGCAGTGAAGTGGTACAGGTGGGAGATACGCAGTATTTT
CASSEVVQVGDTQYF
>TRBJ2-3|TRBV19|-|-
TGTGCCAGTAGTAAAAGCACAGATACGCAGTATTTT
CASSKSTDTQYF
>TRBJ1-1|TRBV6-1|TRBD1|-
TGTGCCAGCAGTGAAAGACAGGGGGGAAGGGCTTTCTTT
CASSERQGGRAFF
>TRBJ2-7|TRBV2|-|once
TGTGCCAGCAGCAGACACAAGCTCTCCTACGAGCAGTACTTC
CASSRHKLSYEQYF